This T cell receptor beta chain was captured in a study of CD8 T cells in Susac syndrome. TEMRA cells were FACS-enriched, and CD8+ and CD4+ T cells were isolated negatively. An input of 0.5 to 1 ug of RNA was subjected to reverse transcription using random hexamers. An immunoSEQ multiplex PCR generated amplified TCR beta CDR3 products spanning 54 Vbeta and 13 Jbeta. TCRdb re-called the immunoSEQ multiplex PCR reads with MiXCR, one entry per CDR3 protein. The table has some 300,000 distinct CDR3 sequences, approximately 90% seen once; the top ten hold 0.18%. Sequencing was done on a sample of CD8+ T cells from PBMCs. The source is a human donor with multiple sclerosis.

In DNA, the CDR3 is TGTGCCTGGAGTTACTGGGAAGAAGCTTTCTTT. Amino acid sequence: CAWSYWEEAFF. The chain has TRBV30 and TRBJ1-1; D remains unclear. The CDR3 has 11 residues. V lost 2 bases, J lost 8 bases, and 9 bases lay in between. Germline CDR1 reads GTSNPN; CDR2 reads SVGIG (reference sequence).